The clone carrying this T cell receptor beta chain was seen many times. What it binds is not known. One junction end does not reproduce the germline sequence, and a read error may be involved. This sample is part of a study of neurological immune-mediated disorders. Findings and caveats of the study: Healthy controls had more TCR clonal expansion than multiple sclerosis, which showed the least, whereas HTLV-1-associated myelopathy showed the most.

Unsorted libraries came from 2 million PBMCs stored at -80 °C. The cDNA was generated through 5'RACE incorporating 10-nucleotide random UMIs. In every sequencing run, more than 180 million TCR-beta sequences were generated from 15-18 subjects. TCRdb ran MiXCR on the 5' RACE reads and lists one entry per CDR3 protein. The sample lists tens of thousands of distinct CDR3 sequences, around a tenth occurring once. The CDR3 is 15 residues long. Germline V gene sequence: CDR1 SGHTA, CDR2 FQGNSA. The TCR originated in a woman aged 40 to 50 with HTLV-1-associated myelopathy (HAM/TSP). V and J are TRBV7-2 and TRBJ2-3; D is unresolved. The material sequenced was PBMCs. The CDR3 is CASSLGAPVTYTQYF. Here the CDR3 DNA reads TGTGCCAGCAGCTTAGGAGCTCCCGTCACATATACGCAGTATTTT.